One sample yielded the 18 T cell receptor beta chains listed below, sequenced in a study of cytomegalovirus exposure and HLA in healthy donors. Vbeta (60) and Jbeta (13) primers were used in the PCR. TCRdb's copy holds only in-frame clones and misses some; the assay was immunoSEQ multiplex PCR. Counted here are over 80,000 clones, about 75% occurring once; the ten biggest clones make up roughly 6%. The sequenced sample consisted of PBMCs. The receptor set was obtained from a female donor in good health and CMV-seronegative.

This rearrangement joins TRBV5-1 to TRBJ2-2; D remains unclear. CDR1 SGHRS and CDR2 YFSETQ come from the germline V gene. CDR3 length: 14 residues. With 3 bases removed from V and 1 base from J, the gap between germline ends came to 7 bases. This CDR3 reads CASSSNGNTGELFF. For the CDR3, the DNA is TGCGCCAGCAGCTCCAACGGGAACACCGGGGAGCTGTTTTTT.

CDR3 loop: CASSLLAGGLETQYF. The CDR3 coding sequence is TGTGCCAGCAGCTTACTAGCGGGGGGGCTAGAGACCCAGTACTTC. V usage is TRBV7-3 and J usage is TRBJ2-5; 12 positions match TRBD2. The ends lost 2 bases at V and 4 bases at J; junction bases unmatched: 2. CDR1 SGHTA and CDR2 FQGTGA come from the germline V gene. The CDR3 is 15 amino acids.

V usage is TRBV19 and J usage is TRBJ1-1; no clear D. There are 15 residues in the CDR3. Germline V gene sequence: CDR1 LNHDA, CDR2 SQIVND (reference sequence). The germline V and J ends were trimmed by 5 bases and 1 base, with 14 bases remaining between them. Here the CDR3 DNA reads TGTGCCAGTAGTCCAGGTTCTGCTGGGAACACTGAAGCTTTCTTT. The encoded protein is CASSPGSAGNTEAFF.

The CDR3 sequence: CASSLLTSGRVNEQYF. The CDR3 nucleotides are TGTGCCAGCAGTTTATTAACTAGCGGGAGGGTCAACGAGCAGTACTTC. V usage is TRBV27 and J usage is TRBJ2-7; TRBD2 aligns across 13 bases. Looked up from germline, CDR1 is MNHEY and CDR2 is SMNVEV (reference sequence). This CDR3 has 16 residues. The V segment lost 1 base and the J segment 5 bases; nucleotides outside the gene matches: 5.

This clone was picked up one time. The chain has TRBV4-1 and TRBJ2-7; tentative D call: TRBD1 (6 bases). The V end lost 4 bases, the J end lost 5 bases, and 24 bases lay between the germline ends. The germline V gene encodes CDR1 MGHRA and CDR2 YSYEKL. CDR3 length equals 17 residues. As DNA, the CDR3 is TGCGCCAGCAGCCCCTCATTTATGCCCACAGGGTGGGACGAGCAGTACTTC. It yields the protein CASSPSFMPTGWDEQYF.

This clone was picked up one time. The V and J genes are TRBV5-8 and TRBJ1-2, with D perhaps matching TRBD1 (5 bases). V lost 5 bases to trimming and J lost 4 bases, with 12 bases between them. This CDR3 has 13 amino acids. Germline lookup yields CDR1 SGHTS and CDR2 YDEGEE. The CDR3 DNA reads TGTGCCAGCAGGGGGCGGATTGGCTATGGCTACACCTTC. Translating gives CASRGRIGYGYTF.

CDR3 region: CASRRGQGTSPLHF. In DNA, the CDR3 is TGTGCCAGTAGGAGGGGACAGGGGACTTCACCCCTCCACTTT. V is TRBV19 and J is TRBJ1-6; 10 bases are shared with TRBD1. This CDR3 has 14 residues. V was pared by 6 bases and J by 9 bases, with 5 bases of the junction left unmatched. Germline assignment: CDR1 LNHDA and CDR2 SQIVND (reference sequence).

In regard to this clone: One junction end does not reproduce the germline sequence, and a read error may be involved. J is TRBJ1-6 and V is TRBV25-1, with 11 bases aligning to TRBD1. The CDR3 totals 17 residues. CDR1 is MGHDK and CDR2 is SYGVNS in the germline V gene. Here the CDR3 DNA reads TGTGTCAGCAGTGACCGGACAGGGGGCGAAATGGCCTCACCCCTCCACTTT. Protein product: CVSSDRTGGEMASPLHF.

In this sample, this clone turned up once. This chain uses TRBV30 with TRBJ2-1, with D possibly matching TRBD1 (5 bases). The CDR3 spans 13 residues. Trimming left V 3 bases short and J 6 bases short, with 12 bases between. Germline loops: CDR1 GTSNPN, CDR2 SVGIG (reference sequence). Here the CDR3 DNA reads TGTGCCTGGAGATATGGGGCCGGCAATGAGCAGTTCTTC. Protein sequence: CAWRYGAGNEQFF.

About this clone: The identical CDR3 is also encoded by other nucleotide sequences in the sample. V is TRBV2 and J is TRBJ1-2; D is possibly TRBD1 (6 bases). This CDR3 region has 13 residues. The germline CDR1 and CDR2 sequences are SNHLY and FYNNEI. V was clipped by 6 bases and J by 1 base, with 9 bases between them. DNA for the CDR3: TGTGCCAGCAGCCCACAGGGTAACTATGGCTACACCTTC. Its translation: CASSPQGNYGYTF.

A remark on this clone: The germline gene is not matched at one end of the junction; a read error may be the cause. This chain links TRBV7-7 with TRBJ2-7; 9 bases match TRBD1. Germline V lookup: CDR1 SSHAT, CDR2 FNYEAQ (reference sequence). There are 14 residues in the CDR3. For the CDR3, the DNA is TGTGCTAGCAGCGCCGGGACAGGGCCCTACGAGCAGTACTTC. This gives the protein CASSAGTGPYEQYF.

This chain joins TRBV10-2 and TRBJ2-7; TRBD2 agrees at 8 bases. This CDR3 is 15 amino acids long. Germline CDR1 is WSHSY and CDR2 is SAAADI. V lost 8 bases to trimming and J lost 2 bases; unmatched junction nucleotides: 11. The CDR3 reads CASGEAGGVTYEQYF. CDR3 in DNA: TGCGCCAGCGGAGAGGCGGGAGGCGTAACCTACGAGCAGTACTTC.

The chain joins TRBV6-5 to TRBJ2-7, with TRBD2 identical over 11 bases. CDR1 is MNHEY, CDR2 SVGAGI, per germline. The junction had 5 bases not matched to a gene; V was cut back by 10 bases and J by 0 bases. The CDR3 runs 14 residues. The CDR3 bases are TGTGCCACCCGACTAGCGGGGTCCTCCTACGAGCAGTACTTC. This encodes CATRLAGSSYEQYF.

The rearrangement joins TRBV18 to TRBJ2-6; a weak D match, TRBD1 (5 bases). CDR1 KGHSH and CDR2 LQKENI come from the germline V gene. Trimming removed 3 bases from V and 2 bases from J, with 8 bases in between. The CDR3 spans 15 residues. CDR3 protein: CASSPDSAGANVLTF. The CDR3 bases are TGTGCCAGCTCACCCGACAGCGCTGGGGCCAACGTCCTGACTTTC. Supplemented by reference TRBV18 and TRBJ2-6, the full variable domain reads NAGVMQNPRHLVRRRGQEARLRCSPMKGHSHVYWYRQLPEEGLKFMVYLQKENIIDESGMPKERFSAEFPKEGPSILRIQQVVRGDSAAYFCASSPDSAGANVLTFGAGSRLTVL.

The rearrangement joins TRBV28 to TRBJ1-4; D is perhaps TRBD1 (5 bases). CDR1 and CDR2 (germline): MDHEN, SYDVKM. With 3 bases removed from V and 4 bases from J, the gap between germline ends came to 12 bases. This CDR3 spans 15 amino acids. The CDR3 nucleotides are TGTGCCAGCAGTTTGTCAAGACAGTTTAATGAAAAACTGTTTTTT. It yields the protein CASSLSRQFNEKLFF.

This CDR3 is CASSRQGTDTQYF. The CDR3 nucleotides are TGTGCCAGCAGTCGACAGGGCACAGATACGCAGTATTTT. The chain is built from TRBV2 and TRBJ2-3, with D possibly being TRBD1 (6 bases). CDR1 SNHLY and CDR2 FYNNEI come from the germline V gene. This CDR3 region has 13 residues. Trimming left V 5 bases short and J 1 base short, with 7 bases between. The entire variable domain, with the rest obtained from reference TRBV2 and TRBJ2-3, is as follows: EPEVTQTPSHQVTQMGQEVILRCVPISNHLYFYWYRQILGQKVEFLVSFYNNEISEKSEIFDDQFSVERPDGSNFTLKIRSTKLEDSAMYFCASSRQGTDTQYFGPGTRLTVL.

CDR3 bases: TGCGCCAGCAGCTTGGGAGGAGGGAATATGGGGAAAAACATTCAGTACTTC. Translated, it gives CASSLGGGNMGKNIQYF. This sequence joins TRBV5-1 and TRBJ2-4, with D possibly TRBD2 on 6 matching bases. This CDR3 region has 17 residues. Looked up from germline, CDR1 is SGHRS and CDR2 is YFSETQ. Trimming stripped 0 bases from V and 4 bases from J, with 17 bases between.

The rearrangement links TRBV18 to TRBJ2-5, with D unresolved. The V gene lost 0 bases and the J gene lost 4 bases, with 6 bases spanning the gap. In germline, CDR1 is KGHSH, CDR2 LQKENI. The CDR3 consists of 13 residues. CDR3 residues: CASSPPSRETQYF. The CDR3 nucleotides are TGTGCCAGCTCACCACCTTCGCGAGAGACCCAGTACTTC.